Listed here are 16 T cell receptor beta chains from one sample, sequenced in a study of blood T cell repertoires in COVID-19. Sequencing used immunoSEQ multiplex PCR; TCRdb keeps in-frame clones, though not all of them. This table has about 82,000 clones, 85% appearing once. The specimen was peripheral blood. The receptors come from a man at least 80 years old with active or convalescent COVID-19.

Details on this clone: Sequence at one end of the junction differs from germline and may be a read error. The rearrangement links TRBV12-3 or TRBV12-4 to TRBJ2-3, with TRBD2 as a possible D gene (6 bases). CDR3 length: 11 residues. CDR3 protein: CASSHGAVGGF. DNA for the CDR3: TGTGCCAGCTCCCACGGGGCTGTGGGAGGTTTT.

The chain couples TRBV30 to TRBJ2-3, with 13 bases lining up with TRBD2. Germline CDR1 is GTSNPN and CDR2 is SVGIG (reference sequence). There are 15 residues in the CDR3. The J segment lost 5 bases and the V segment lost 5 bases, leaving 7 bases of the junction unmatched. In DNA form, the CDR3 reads TGTGCCTGGGGCGAAAGGACTAGCGGGAGAGATACGCAGTATTTT. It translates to CAWGERTSGRDTQYF.

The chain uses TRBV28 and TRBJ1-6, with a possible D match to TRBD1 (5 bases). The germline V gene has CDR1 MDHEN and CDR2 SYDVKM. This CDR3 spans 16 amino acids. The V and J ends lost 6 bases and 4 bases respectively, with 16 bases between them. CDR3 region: CASSAPGPGYNSPLHF. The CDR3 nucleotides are TGTGCCAGCAGCGCCCCGGGCCCAGGGTATAATTCACCCCTCCACTTT.

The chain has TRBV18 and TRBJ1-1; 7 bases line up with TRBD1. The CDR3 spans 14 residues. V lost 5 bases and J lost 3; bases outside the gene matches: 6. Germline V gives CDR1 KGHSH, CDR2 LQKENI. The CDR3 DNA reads TGTGCCAGCTCAGGACAGGTGCCCTACACTGAAGCTTTCTTT. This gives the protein CASSGQVPYTEAFF.

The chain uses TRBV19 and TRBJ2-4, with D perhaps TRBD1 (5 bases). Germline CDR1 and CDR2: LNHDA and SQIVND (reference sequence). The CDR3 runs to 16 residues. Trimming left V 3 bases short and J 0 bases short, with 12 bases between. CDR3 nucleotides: TGTGCCAGTAGTATCGGCAGGGTGGAAGCCAAAAACATTCAGTACTTC. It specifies CASSIGRVEAKNIQYF.

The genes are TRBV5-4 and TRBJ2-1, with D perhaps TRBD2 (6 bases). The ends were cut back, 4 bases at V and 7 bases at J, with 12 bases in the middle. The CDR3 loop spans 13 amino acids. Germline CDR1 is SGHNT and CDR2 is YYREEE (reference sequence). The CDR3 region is CASSTPGENEQFF. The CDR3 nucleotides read TGTGCCAGCAGCACCCCGGGGGAAAATGAGCAGTTCTTC.

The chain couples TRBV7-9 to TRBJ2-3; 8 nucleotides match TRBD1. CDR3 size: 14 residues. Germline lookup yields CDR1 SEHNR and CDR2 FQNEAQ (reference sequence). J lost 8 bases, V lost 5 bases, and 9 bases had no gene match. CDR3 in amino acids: CASSQAGQGVTQYF. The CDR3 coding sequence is TGTGCCAGCAGCCAAGCCGGACAGGGTGTTACGCAGTATTTT.

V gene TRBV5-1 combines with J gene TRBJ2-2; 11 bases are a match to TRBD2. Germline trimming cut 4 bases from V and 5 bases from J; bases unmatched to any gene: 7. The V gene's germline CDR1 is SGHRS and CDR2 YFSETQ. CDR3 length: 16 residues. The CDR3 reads CASSPLAGGRTGELFF. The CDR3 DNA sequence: TGCGCCAGCAGCCCATTAGCGGGAGGGCGAACCGGGGAGCTGTTTTTT.

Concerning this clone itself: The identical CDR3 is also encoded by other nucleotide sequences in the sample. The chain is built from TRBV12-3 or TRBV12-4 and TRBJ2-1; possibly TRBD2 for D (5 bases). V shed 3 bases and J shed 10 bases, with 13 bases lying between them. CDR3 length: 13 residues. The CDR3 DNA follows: TGTGCCAGCAGTTTGGTGGGAGCGAACGAGCAGTTCTTC. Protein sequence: CASSLVGANEQFF.

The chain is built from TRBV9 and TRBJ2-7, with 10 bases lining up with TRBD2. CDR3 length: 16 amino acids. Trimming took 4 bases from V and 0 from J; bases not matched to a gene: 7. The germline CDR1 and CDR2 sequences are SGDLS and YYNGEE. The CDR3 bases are TGTGCCAGCAGCCCGACTAGCGGGCGTCCCTCCTACGAGCAGTACGTC. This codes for CASSPTSGRPSYEQYV.

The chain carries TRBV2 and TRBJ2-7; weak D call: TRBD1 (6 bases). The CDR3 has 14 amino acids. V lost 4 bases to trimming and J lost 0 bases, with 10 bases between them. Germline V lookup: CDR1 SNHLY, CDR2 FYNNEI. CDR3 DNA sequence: TGTGCCAGCAGTGTACAGGGAAGCTCCTACGAGCAGTACGTC. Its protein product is CASSVQGSSYEQYV.

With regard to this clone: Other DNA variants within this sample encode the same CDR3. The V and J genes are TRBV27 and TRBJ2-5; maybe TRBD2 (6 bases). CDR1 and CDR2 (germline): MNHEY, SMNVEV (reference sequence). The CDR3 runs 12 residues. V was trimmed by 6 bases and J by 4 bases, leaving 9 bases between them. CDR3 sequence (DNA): TGTGCCAGCAGCTCGACTAGAGAGACCCAGTACTTC. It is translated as CASSSTRETQYF.

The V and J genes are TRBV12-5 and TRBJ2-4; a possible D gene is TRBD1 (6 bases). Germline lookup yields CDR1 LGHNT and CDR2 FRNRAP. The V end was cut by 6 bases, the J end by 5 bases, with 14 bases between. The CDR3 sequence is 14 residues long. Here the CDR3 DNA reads TGTGCTAGTGGCGCTCAGGACAGAGAAAACATTCAGTACTTC. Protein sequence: CASGAQDRENIQYF.

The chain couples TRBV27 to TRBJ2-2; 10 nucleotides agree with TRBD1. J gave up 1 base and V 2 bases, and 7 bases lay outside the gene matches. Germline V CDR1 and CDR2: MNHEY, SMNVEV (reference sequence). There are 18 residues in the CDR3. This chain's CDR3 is CASSLKLRDRGNTGELFF. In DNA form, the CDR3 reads TGTGCCAGCAGTTTAAAGCTCCGGGACAGGGGGAACACCGGGGAGCTGTTTTTT.

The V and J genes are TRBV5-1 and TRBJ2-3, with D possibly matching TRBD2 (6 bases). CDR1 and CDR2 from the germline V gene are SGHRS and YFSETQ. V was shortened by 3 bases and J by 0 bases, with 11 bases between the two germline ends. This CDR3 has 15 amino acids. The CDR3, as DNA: TGCGCCAGCAGCTCGGCGGGGAGGAGCACAGATACGCAGTATTTT. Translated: CASSSAGRSTDTQYF.

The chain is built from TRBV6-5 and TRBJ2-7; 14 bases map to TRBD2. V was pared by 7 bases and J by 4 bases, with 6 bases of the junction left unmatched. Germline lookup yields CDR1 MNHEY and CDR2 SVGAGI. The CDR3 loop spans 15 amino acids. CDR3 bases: TGTGCCAGCACACAGGGGACTAGCGGGAGTTACGAGCAGTACGTC. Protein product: CASTQGTSGSYEQYV.